This paragraph covers one TCR beta chain sequence. The CDR3 length is 14 residues. V trimming: 0 bases; J trimming: 6 bases; junction bases outside the gene matches: 4. Germline CDR1 and CDR2: MNHNY and SVGAGI (reference sequence). The data were obtained in a study of early T cells in non-severe SARS-CoV-2 infection. Background on the study: Unsorted whole blood bulk RNA was sequenced, with unpaired chains.

The library protocol tagged individual cDNA molecules with unique molecular identifiers. TCRdb reprocessed the 5' RACE reads via MiXCR and lists one record per CDR3 protein. The sample has approximately 83,000 distinct CDR3 sequences, roughly 13% seen once. The sequence was collected from an adult who was a healthcare worker with PCR-confirmed SARS-CoV-2 infection or an uninfected control (not recorded which). The sample was whole blood. The chain has TRBV6-6 and TRBJ1-2; TRBD1 matches 7 bases. The DNA for the CDR3 is TGTGCCAGCAGTTACTCAGACAGGGAAAATGGCTACACCTTC. Its protein is CASSYSDRENGYTF.